One T cell receptor beta chain is described in this entry. Its antigen remains unidentified. The data were taken from a study of OX40 agonist ivuxolimab in advanced cancers. For the study at large: Patients with hepatocellular carcinoma, melanoma, renal cell or head and neck cancer made up the dose-escalation patients. Study-level findings and limits: Average numbers of expanded clones were greater in CD8+ T cells than in CD4+.

Here immunoSEQ multiplex PCR was the method, and the copy in TCRdb shows in-frame clones only, minus some. The table records 30,000 to 40,000 clones, around 81% of them present only once. V dropped 0 bases and J dropped 0; count of bases not matched to a gene: 2. The V gene's germline CDR1 is SGHDT and CDR2 YYEEEE. The CDR3 sequence is 16 residues long. V and J are TRBV5-6 and TRBJ2-2; TRBD1 aligns across 7 bases. Sample: CD4+ or CD8+ T cells sorted from blood, taken in a trial of the OX40 agonist ivuxolimab. The sequence was collected from an adult with an advanced solid tumor such as melanoma, head and neck, liver or kidney cancer. The CDR3 reads CASSLGGGANTGELFF. Written as DNA, the CDR3 is TGTGCCAGCAGCTTGGGAGGGGGCGCGAACACCGGGGAGCTGTTTTTT.